The rows below give T cell receptor beta chains drawn from one sample of a study of blood T cell repertoires in COVID-19. Clones were read by immunoSEQ multiplex PCR, and TCRdb kept only the in-frame ones, dropping some. The sample lists around 73,000 clones, about 79% occurring once. The sample taken for sequencing was peripheral blood. Receptors originate from a woman aged 60 to 75 with acute or convalescent COVID-19. Both conserved end residues are part of each CDR3. D genes are given only for firm matches. Some rows have no size entry. The others give once, few or many, or a class for an expanded clone.

cdr3_nt,cdr3_aa,v_call,clone_size,d_call,j_call,cdr3_length
TGTGCCAGTAGTCTAACCTCCAGCGCGCAGCCCCAGCATTTT,CASSLTSSAQPQHF,TRBV19,-,-,TRBJ1-5,14
TGTGCCAGCAGCTTCCCCTTGGGGGCCCGAAGGAGCTATGGCTACACCTTC,CASSFPLGARRSYGYTF,TRBV11-2,-,-,TRBJ1-2,17
TGTGCCAGCAGCTTACACTCCGGGACAGGGTTCTCTGAAGCTTTCTTT,CASSLHSGTGFSEAFF,TRBV7-2,-,TRBD1,TRBJ1-1,16
TGCGCCAGCAGCTTCGGGGGTCGGACCTACGAGCAGTACTTC,CASSFGGRTYEQYF,TRBV5-1,-,-,TRBJ2-7,14
TGCGCCAGCAGCTATGGCGCGACAGGGAACGTCAATTCACCCCTCCACTTT,CASSYGATGNVNSPLHF,TRBV5-1,-,TRBD1,TRBJ1-6,17
TGTGCCAGCATCCAGGTGGCGCATGGCTACACCTTC,CASIQVAHGYTF,TRBV2,-,-,TRBJ1-2,12
TGCGCCAGCAGCTTGGTACAGGGGGGTACTGAAGCTTTCTTT,CASSLVQGGTEAFF,TRBV5-1,-,TRBD1,TRBJ1-1,14
TGTGCCAGCAGTTACACCCGAGGAAACACTGAAGCTTTCTTT,CASSYTRGNTEAFF,TRBV6-5,-,-,TRBJ1-1,14
TGTGCCAGCAGGCCACGACTAGCGGGGGGAGGCACAGATACGCAGTATTTT,CASRPRLAGGGTDTQYF,TRBV28,-,TRBD2,TRBJ2-3,17
TGTACCAGCAGAGATGGACAGGGCAATCAGCCCCAGCATTTT,CTSRDGQGNQPQHF,TRBV15,once,TRBD1,TRBJ1-5,14
TGCAGCGGGACTTCCTACAATGAGCAGTTCTTC,CSGTSYNEQFF,TRBV20-1,-,-,TRBJ2-1,11
TGTGCCAGCACCCCCTCCGACAATGAGCAGTTCTTC,CASTPSDNEQFF,TRBV11-2,-,-,TRBJ2-1,12
TGCGCCAGCAGAGGCGAAGGAGGGTTCGGAGAGACCCAGTACTTC,CASRGEGGFGETQYF,TRBV5-1,-,-,TRBJ2-5,15
TGTGCCAGCAGCGCAGACAGGGTAGGCACTGAAGCTTTCTTT,CASSADRVGTEAFF,TRBV11-2,-,TRBD1,TRBJ1-1,14
TGTGCCAGTAGTGCCTACCGGACAGAAGGCTACGAGCAGTACTTC,CASSAYRTEGYEQYF,TRBV19,few,-,TRBJ2-7,15
TGCGCCAGCAGCTTGAGCGGGAAAACTGAAGCTTTCTTT,CASSLSGKTEAFF,TRBV5-1,-,-,TRBJ1-1,13
TGTGCCAGCAGTTACGGGCGCAGGGGTGAGCAGTTCTTC,CASSYGRRGEQFF,TRBV6-2/TRBV6-3,-,-,TRBJ2-1,13
TGCGCCAGCAGCCCACTACCGGGACACTGGAACTATGGCTACACCTTC,CASSPLPGHWNYGYTF,TRBV23-1,-,-,TRBJ1-2,16
TGTGCCAGCAGTTTACGGGACAGGGAGGGGAATGAGCAGTTCTTC,CASSLRDREGNEQFF,TRBV28,-,TRBD1,TRBJ2-1,15
TGTGCCAGCAGCTCCCGGGACAGGGGTAATGAAAAACTGTTTTTT,CASSSRDRGNEKLFF,TRBV5-6,-,TRBD1,TRBJ1-4,15
TGTGCCAGCAGTGACGGGAGGCCCCAGCATTTT,CASSDGRPQHF,TRBV6-1,-,-,TRBJ1-5,11
TGCGCCAGCAGCTTTGGAGGGACCGGGGAGCTGTTTTTT,CASSFGGTGELFF,TRBV5-1,once,-,TRBJ2-2,13
TGTGCCAGCAGCTCCCACAGGGGTGGCACCGGGGAGCTGTTTTTT,CASSSHRGGTGELFF,TRBV7-9,-,TRBD1,TRBJ2-2,15
TGTGCCAGCAGTGACACCGGCGGGAGGGGCTACACCTTC,CASSDTGGRGYTF,TRBV25-1,-,-,TRBJ1-2,13
TGTGCCAGCAGCTTAGCGGGGACAGGTGACTATGGCTACACCTTC,CASSLAGTGDYGYTF,TRBV7-2,-,TRBD1,TRBJ1-2,15
TGTGCCAGCAGCTTGGAGATAGAGACCCAGTACTTC,CASSLEIETQYF,TRBV7-9,-,-,TRBJ2-5,12
TGCGCCAGCAGCTTGTCGGGTGATGAGCAGTTCTTC,CASSLSGDEQFF,TRBV5-1,-,-,TRBJ2-1,12
TGTGCCAGCAGCTTTCGGGAGACCCAGTACTTC,CASSFRETQYF,TRBV5-8,-,-,TRBJ2-5,11
TGTGCCAGCAGTGAAGGGACAGGAATAGCTGAAAAACTGTTTTTT,CASSEGTGIAEKLFF,TRBV6-1,-,TRBD1,TRBJ1-4,15
TGTGCCAGTAGTATAGATCCAAGACAGTCGGATGGCTACACCTTC,CASSIDPRQSDGYTF,TRBV19,-,-,TRBJ1-2,15
TGTGCCACCAGCAGACAGTCCATGAACACTGAAGCTTTCTTT,CATSRQSMNTEAFF,TRBV15,-,-,TRBJ1-1,14
TGTGCCAGCTCGCCGACAGGGGGCGGCGGCTACACCTTC,CASSPTGGGGYTF,TRBV18,few,TRBD1,TRBJ1-2,13
TGTGCCAGCACTAGACAGGGACCTACTAACTATGGCTACACCTTC,CASTRQGPTNYGYTF,TRBV7-2,-,TRBD1,TRBJ1-2,15
TGTGCCAGCAGCTTTCGCAGATCTGGAAACACCATATATTTT,CASSFRRSGNTIYF,TRBV7-9,-,-,TRBJ1-3,14
TGTGCCAGGGAACAAACTCCCCAGGGAGGTTACAATCAGCCCCAGCATTTT,CAREQTPQGGYNQPQHF,TRBV19,-,-,TRBJ1-5,17
TGTGCCAGCAGATCCTACGGTAGCGGGACAGATACGCAGTATTTT,CASRSYGSGTDTQYF,TRBV5-4,-,TRBD2,TRBJ2-3,15
TGTGCCAGCAGCAATCCCCTTAAGCGGGGAAATGAGCAGTTCTTC,CASSNPLKRGNEQFF,TRBV5-6,-,TRBD2,TRBJ2-1,15
TGTGCCAGCAGGACGCGGGGGGTGGGGAACAATGAGCAGTTCTTC,CASRTRGVGNNEQFF,TRBV2,-,TRBD2,TRBJ2-1,15
TGTGCCAGTAGGCGACAGGACACCGGGGAGCTGTTTTTT,CASRRQDTGELFF,TRBV19,-,-,TRBJ2-2,13
TGTGCCAGCAGCTCCTACAGGGGGCATAGCAATCAGCCCCAGCATTTT,CASSSYRGHSNQPQHF,TRBV13,-,TRBD1,TRBJ1-5,16
TGTGCCAGCAGTTACGACGGGATTTCACCCCTCCACTTT,CASSYDGISPLHF,TRBV6-5,-,-,TRBJ1-6,13
TGTGCCAGCAGCCAAGCAGGGATATACGAAAAACTGTTTTTT,CASSQAGIYEKLFF,TRBV3-1/TRBV3-2,-,-,TRBJ1-4,14
TGTGCCAGCAGTTTAAGGGTGAGGGACAGGGCACATCAGCCCCAGCATTTT,CASSLRVRDRAHQPQHF,TRBV28,-,TRBD1,TRBJ1-5,17
TGTGCCTGGGCGGGACAGGGGGCTACAGGATATGGCTACACCTTC,CAWAGQGATGYGYTF,TRBV30,-,TRBD1,TRBJ1-2,15
TGTGCCAGCGAAAGAAGACCGGGGTTTGACACTGAAGCTTTCTTT,CASERRPGFDTEAFF,TRBV5-6,-,-,TRBJ1-1,15
TGTGCCAGTAGTACCCGGGGAACCTTCCAAGAGACCCAGTACTTC,CASSTRGTFQETQYF,TRBV19,-,-,TRBJ2-5,15
TGTGCCAGCAGCCTAGACAGGGGACTTGGTAATTCACCCCTCCACTTT,CASSLDRGLGNSPLHF,TRBV7-9,-,TRBD1,TRBJ1-6,16
TGTGCCACCAGTGTGACAGGGGGCTACAATGAGCAGTTCTTC,CATSVTGGYNEQFF,TRBV24-1,-,TRBD1,TRBJ2-1,14
TGTGCCAGCAGCTTAGGTGACATCGGTGAAGCTTTCTTT,CASSLGDIGEAFF,TRBV13,-,-,TRBJ1-1,13
TGTGCCAGCAGTCGGGACAGGGCCTATGGCTACACCTTC,CASSRDRAYGYTF,TRBV6-5,-,TRBD1,TRBJ1-2,13
TGTGCCAGCAGCCCGGGGACTAGTTTTGAGCAGTTCTTC,CASSPGTSFEQFF,TRBV4-2,-,TRBD2,TRBJ2-1,13
TGTGCCAGCCGTCCCCCGGTAAAAGCGAGGGAGCAGTACTTC,CASRPPVKAREQYF,TRBV11-3,-,-,TRBJ2-7,14
TGTGCCAGCAGGCTAGCGGGGGGGCCCGATGAGCAGTTCTTC,CASRLAGGPDEQFF,TRBV28,-,TRBD2,TRBJ2-1,14
TGCGCCAGCAGGCTGGGACTAGCGGGGTTCACCGGGGAGCTGTTTTTT,CASRLGLAGFTGELFF,TRBV5-1,-,TRBD2,TRBJ2-2,16
TGTGCCAGCAGGGCGGGACAGGGATACGAGCAGTACTTC,CASRAGQGYEQYF,TRBV6-6,-,TRBD1,TRBJ2-7,13